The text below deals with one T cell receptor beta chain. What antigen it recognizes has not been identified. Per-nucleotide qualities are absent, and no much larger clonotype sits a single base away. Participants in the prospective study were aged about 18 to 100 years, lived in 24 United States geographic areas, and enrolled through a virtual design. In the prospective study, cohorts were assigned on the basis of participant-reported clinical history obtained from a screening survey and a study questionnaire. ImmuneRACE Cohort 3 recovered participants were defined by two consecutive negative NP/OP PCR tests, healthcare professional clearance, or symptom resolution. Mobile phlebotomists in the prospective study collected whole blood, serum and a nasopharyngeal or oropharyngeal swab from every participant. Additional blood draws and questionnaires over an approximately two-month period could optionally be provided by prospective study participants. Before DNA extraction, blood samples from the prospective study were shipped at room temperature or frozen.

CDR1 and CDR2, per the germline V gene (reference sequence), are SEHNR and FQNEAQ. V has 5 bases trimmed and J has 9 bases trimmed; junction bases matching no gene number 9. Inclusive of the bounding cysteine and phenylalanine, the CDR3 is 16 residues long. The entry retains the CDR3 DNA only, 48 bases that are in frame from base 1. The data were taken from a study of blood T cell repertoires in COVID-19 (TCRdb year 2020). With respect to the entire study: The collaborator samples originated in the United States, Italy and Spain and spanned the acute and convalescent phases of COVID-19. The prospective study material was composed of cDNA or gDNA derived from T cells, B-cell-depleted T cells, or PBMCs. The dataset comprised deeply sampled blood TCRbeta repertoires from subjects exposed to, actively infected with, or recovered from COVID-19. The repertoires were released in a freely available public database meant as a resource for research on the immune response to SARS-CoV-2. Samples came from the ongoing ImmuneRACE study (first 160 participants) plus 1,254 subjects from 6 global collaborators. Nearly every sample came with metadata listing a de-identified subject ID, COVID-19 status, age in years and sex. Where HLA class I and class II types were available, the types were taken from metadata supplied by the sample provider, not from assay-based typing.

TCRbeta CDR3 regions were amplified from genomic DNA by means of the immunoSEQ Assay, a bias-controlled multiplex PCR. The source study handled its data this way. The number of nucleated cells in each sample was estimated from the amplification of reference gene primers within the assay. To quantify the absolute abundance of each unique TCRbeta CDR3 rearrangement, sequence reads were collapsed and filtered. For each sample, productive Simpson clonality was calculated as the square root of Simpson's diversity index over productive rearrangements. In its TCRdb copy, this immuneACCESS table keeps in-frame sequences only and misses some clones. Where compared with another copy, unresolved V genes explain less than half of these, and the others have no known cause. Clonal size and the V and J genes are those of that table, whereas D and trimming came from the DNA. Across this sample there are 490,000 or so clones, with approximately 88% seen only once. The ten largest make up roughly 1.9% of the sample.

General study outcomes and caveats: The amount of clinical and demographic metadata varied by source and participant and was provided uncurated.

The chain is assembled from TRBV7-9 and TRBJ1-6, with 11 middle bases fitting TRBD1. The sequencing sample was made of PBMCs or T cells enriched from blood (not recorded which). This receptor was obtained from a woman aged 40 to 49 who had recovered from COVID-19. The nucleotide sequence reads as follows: TGTGCCAGCAGCCTTCAAACCGGGACAGGGGGTTCACCCCTCCACTTT. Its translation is CASSLQTGTGGSPLHF.